Each of the 15 T cell receptor beta chains below was sequenced from the same sample in a study of blood T cell repertoires in COVID-19. The data were produced by immunoSEQ multiplex PCR, yet TCRdb's version contains in-frame clones alone and is incomplete. The sample yields around 210,000 clones, 70% to 85% seen once. Sample: peripheral blood. Receptors were obtained from a human donor in a cohort sampled during active COVID-19.

This clone has a handful of counts. This chain links TRBV15 with TRBJ2-7, with TRBD2 matching over 8 bases. V shed 0 bases, J shed 1 base, and the junction held 8 bases outside the gene matches. The CDR3 loop spans 17 amino acids. Germline loops: CDR1 LNHNV, CDR2 YYDKDF (reference sequence). The CDR3 loop reads CATSRDYAAGGSYEQYF. The CDR3 DNA reads TGTGCCACCAGCAGAGATTATGCGGCGGGAGGTTCCTACGAGCAGTACTTC.

The chain carries TRBV19 and TRBJ2-7; 10 bases map to TRBD2. The germline gives CDR1 LNHDA, CDR2 SQIVND (reference sequence). V dropped 3 bases and J dropped 3; count of bases not matched to a gene: 5. There are 15 residues in the CDR3. The CDR3 sequence is CASSIGASGSYEQYF. The CDR3 nucleotides are TGTGCCAGTAGTATCGGGGCTAGCGGGAGCTACGAGCAGTACTTC.

The V call is TRBV5-1, the J call TRBJ2-1; 8 bases align to TRBD2. Trimming at V came to 1 base and at J to 7 bases, leaving 10 bases not matched to a gene. Germline CDR1 is SGHRS and CDR2 is YFSETQ. The CDR3 totals 16 residues. This CDR3 reads CASSLTGGTPRNEQFF. In nucleotides, the CDR3 is TGCGCCAGCAGCTTGACGGGGGGGACCCCTAGGAATGAGCAGTTCTTC.

The CDR3 sequence: CASSWDRGGNEQFF. The CDR3 DNA sequence: TGTGCCAGCAGTTGGGACAGGGGGGGAAATGAGCAGTTCTTC. The J gene is TRBJ2-1, the V gene TRBV6-5; 11 nucleotides match TRBD1. This CDR3 is 14 amino acids long. Per the germline V gene, CDR1 is MNHEY and CDR2 is SVGAGI. With V trimmed by 4 bases and J by 7 bases, 3 bases remained unmatched.

DNA of the CDR3: TGTGCCAGCAGCCGGGGGTTGGCGCCTGGGGCTGGTGGCTACACCTTC. It yields the protein CASSRGLAPGAGGYTF. The chain joins TRBV5-6 to TRBJ1-2; the D gene is possibly TRBD1 (5 bases). The germline gives CDR1 SGHDT, CDR2 YYEEEE. The V end lost 4 bases, the J end lost 7 bases, and 23 bases lay between the germline ends. The CDR3 contains 16 residues.

This chain joins TRBV10-3 and TRBJ1-3; perhaps TRBD1 as D (6 bases). Trimming cost V 8 bases and J 0 bases, with 11 bases left between them. Germline lookup yields CDR1 ENHRY and CDR2 SYGVKD. There are 14 residues in the CDR3. CDR3 region: CAIGTGSSGNTIYF. For the CDR3, the DNA is TGTGCCATCGGAACAGGGTCCTCTGGAAACACCATATATTTT.

This clone appeared once. This sequence joins TRBV5-1 and TRBJ2-3; D unclear. Germline values: CDR1 SGHRS, CDR2 YFSETQ. The CDR3 is 15 amino acids. V was cut by 0 bases and J by 0 bases, with 8 bases left in between. The CDR3 protein is CASSLGTYSTDTQYF. Written as DNA, the CDR3 is TGCGCCAGCAGCTTGGGTACCTATAGCACAGATACGCAGTATTTT.

This clone came up a few times. The chain links TRBV7-2 to TRBJ2-1; 7 bases match TRBD2. V shed 3 bases and J 4 bases; nucleotides not matched to a gene: 6. The germline gives CDR1 SGHTA, CDR2 FQGNSA. The CDR3 loop spans 15 amino acids. The CDR3 nucleotides are TGTGCCAGCAGCTTCGAAGCGGGATCTTACAATGAGCAGTTCTTC. It yields the protein CASSFEAGSYNEQFF.

The chain carries TRBV27 and TRBJ2-5; 7 bases match TRBD1. There are 15 residues in the CDR3. The germline gives CDR1 MNHEY, CDR2 SMNVEV (reference sequence). J lost 2 bases, V lost 5 bases, and 8 bases had no gene match. CDR3 in DNA: TGTGCCAGCAGTCACAGGACAGGTCATCAAGAGACCCAGTACTTC. Protein sequence: CASSHRTGHQETQYF.

V usage is TRBV10-3 and J usage is TRBJ2-5; TRBD2 aligns across 13 bases. Trimming cost V 4 bases and J 2 bases; bases outside gene matches: 7. This CDR3 has 17 residues. Germline-derived CDR1 and CDR2 are ENHRY and SYGVKD. The CDR3 sequence is CAISGSPLAGGQETQYF. The CDR3 DNA reads TGTGCCATCAGTGGGTCCCCACTAGCGGGAGGGCAAGAGACCCAGTACTTC.

J is TRBJ2-7 and V is TRBV6-5; maybe TRBD2 (6 bases). V lost 5 bases and J 0 bases, leaving 11 bases between the germline ends. The CDR3 sequence is 14 residues long. CDR1 is MNHEY and CDR2 is SVGAGI in the germline V gene. This CDR3 is CASSRRGSSYEQYF. DNA of the CDR3: TGTGCCAGCAGTCGGCGGGGAAGCTCCTACGAGCAGTACTTC.

This clone was recorded once. The gene calls are TRBV6-6 and TRBJ1-4; TRBD1 aligns across 10 bases. The CDR3 contains 15 residues. The ends lost 5 bases at V and 10 bases at J; junction bases unmatched: 10. From germline, CDR1 is MNHNY and CDR2 SVGAGI (reference sequence). The CDR3 spells CASSPGGTGEGKLFF. The CDR3 DNA is TGTGCCAGCAGTCCCGGCGGGACAGGGGAAGGAAAACTGTTTTTT.

The J gene is TRBJ1-2, the V gene TRBV13; maybe TRBD1 (5 bases). The V and J ends lost 4 bases and 0 bases respectively, with 9 bases between them. Germline CDR1 and CDR2: PRHDT and FYEKMQ (reference sequence). This CDR3 spans 14 amino acids. The CDR3: CASSSRGANYGYTF. The CDR3 DNA sequence: TGTGCCAGCAGCTCCCGGGGGGCTAACTATGGCTACACCTTC.

The chain employs TRBV15 and TRBJ2-3; 7 positions match TRBD1. The CDR3 contains 16 residues. Trimming took 2 bases from V and 4 from J; bases not matched to a gene: 9. Germline assignment: CDR1 LNHNV and CDR2 YYDKDF (reference sequence). The DNA for the CDR3 is TGTGCCACCAGCAGACGACAGGGATCTCCCCCAGATACGCAGTATTTT. This encodes CATSRRQGSPPDTQYF.

The CDR3 nucleotides read TGCGCCAGCAGCCCTGACTTGTACAATGAGCAGTTCTTC. Translated, it gives CASSPDLYNEQFF. The rearrangement uses TRBV5-1 and TRBJ2-1; D unresolved. V was trimmed by 4 bases and J by 4 bases, leaving 9 bases between them. Germline loops: CDR1 SGHRS, CDR2 YFSETQ. CDR3 length: 13 amino acids.